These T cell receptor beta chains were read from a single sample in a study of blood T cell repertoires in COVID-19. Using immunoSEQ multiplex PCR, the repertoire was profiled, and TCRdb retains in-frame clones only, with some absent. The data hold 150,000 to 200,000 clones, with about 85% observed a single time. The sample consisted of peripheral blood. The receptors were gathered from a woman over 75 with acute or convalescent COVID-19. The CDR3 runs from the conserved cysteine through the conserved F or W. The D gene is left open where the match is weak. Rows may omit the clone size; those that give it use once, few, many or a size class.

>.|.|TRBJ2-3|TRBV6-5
TGTGCCAGCTCCCGGGGGGCTGGAGATACGCAGTATTTT
CASSRGAGDTQYF
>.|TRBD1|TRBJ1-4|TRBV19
TGTGCCAGTAGCCTCGGGACAGGGGACCCAACTAATGAAAAACTGTTTTTT
CASSLGTGDPTNEKLFF
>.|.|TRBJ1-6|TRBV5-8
TGTGCCAGCAGGTATCGGACAGCCCCTGGTTATTCACCCCTCCACTTT
CASRYRTAPGYSPLHF
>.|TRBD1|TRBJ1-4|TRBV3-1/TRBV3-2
TGTGCCAGCAGCCAAGATCATGCGACAGGGAATGAAAAACTGTTTTTT
CASSQDHATGNEKLFF
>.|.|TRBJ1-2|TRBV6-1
TGTGCCAGCAGTGAAAGTCAGGGAGGAGGCTACACCTTC
CASSESQGGGYTF
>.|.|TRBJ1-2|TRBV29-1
TGCAGCGTTGATCCCGAGACGGGGGGCTACACCTTC
CSVDPETGGYTF
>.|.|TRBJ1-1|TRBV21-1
TGTGCCAGCCCTAGACGGCTGAACACTGAAGCTTTCTTT
CASPRRLNTEAFF
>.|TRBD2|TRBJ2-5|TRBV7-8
TGTGCCAGCAGCTGGGGAGGAAGCGGGAAAGAGACCCAGTACTTC
CASSWGGSGKETQYF
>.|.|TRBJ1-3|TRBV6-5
TGTGCCAGCAGTCGACAGTCTGGAAACACCATATATTTT
CASSRQSGNTIYF
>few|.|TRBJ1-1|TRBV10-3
TGTGCCATCAGTGACCCCTTTGGCGGGGGAACTTTTGGGGTGAACACTGAAGCTTTCTTT
CAISDPFGGGTFGVNTEAFF
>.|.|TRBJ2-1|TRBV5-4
TGTGCCAGCAGCTTGGAGACACCAACAATGAGCACCCCAATGTTCTTC
CASSLETPTMSTPMFF
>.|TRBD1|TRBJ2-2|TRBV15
TGTGCCACCAGCAGAGGACAGGGCCCCACCGGGGAGCTGTTTTTT
CATSRGQGPTGELFF
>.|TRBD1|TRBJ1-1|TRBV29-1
TGCAGCGTCCGGTCCGGACAGGGGCCAGCTTTCTTT
CSVRSGQGPAFF
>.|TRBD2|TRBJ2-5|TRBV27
TGTGCCAGCAGGAGGGGGACTAGCCGGGGAGAGACCCAGTACTTC
CASRRGTSRGETQYF
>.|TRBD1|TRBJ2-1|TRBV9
TGTGCCAGCAGCTCCCGGGACAGGGGCTTCGAGCAGTTCTTC
CASSSRDRGFEQFF
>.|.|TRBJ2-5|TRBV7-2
TGTGCCAGCAGCCCCCACACGTCCGGGGCCCAGTACTTC
CASSPHTSGAQYF
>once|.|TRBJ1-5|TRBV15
TGTGCCACCAGCCCGTCGGGGGGCTCTAAAGCCGTGGTATATCAGCCCCAGCATTTT
CATSPSGGSKAVVYQPQHF
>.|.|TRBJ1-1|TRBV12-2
TGTGCAAGTCGCTTCTTCCTTCCTACCGACAGGTTTGGTGACACTGAAGCTTTCTTT
CASRFFLPTDRFGDTEAFF
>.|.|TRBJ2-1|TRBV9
TGTGCCAGCAGCGTAGAGGGCGGGGCCCTTCCCTACAATGAGCAGTTCTTC
CASSVEGGALPYNEQFF
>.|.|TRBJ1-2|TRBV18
TGTGCCAGCTCTGGGACGGGAGTCTATGGCTACACCTTC
CASSGTGVYGYTF
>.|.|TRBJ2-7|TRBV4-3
TGCGCCAGCAGCCCATCGTGGCCCCGCTCAAGCTCCTACGAGCAGTACTTC
CASSPSWPRSSSYEQYF
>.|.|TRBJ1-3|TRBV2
TGTGCCAGCAGGGATGGGGCAGCGCCCTTCTCTGGAAACACCATATATTTT
CASRDGAAPFSGNTIYF
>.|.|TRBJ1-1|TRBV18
TGTGCCAGCTCACCCTCGTCGGAGGCTGAAGCTTTCTTT
CASSPSSEAEAFF
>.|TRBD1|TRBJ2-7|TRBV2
TGTGCCAGCAGTGCCTTCCGGGACAGGGACTCCTACGAGCAGTACTTC
CASSAFRDRDSYEQYF
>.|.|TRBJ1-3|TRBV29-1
TGCAGCGTTGAAGCGAACCAGGGAAGAAACACCATATATTTT
CSVEANQGRNTIYF
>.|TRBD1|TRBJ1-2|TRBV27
TGTGCCAGCAGTTCAAGGACAGGGACCTATGGCTACACCTTC
CASSSRTGTYGYTF
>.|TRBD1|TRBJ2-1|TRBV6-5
TGTGCCAGCAGTTACGGCAGGGGGAACAATGAGCAGTTCTTC
CASSYGRGNNEQFF
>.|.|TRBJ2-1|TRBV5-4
TGTGCCAGCAGCTCCGGACAACGCAGCTCCTACAATGAGCAGTTCTTC
CASSSGQRSSYNEQFF
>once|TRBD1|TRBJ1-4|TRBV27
TGTGCCAGCAGGTCACAGGGGACGGGGAATGAAAAACTGTTTTTT
CASRSQGTGNEKLFF
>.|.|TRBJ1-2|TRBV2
TGTGCCAGCAGTGACCGACAGGAGCTCTATGGCTACACCTTC
CASSDRQELYGYTF
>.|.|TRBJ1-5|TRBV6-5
TGTGCCAGCACCCGAAGCGCCAGGGAGGGTCAGCCCCAGCATTTT
CASTRSAREGQPQHF
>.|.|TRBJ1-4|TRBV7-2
TGTGCCAGCAGCTGGGGGGGGAGAGACGAAAAACTGTTTTTT
CASSWGGRDEKLFF
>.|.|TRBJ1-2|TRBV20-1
TGCAGTGCTAGTAACCCCCTTGAGGGCTATGGCTACACCTTC
CSASNPLEGYGYTF
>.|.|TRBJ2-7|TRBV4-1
TGCGCCAGCAGCCTGGACAGACAACACGAGCAGTACTTC
CASSLDRQHEQYF
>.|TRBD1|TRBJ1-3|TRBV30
TGTGCCTGGGACAGGGGATCCGGAAACACCATATATTTT
CAWDRGSGNTIYF
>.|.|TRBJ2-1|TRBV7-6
TGTGCCAGCAGCCAGACTAGAGTCACCTACAATGAGCAGTTCTTC
CASSQTRVTYNEQFF
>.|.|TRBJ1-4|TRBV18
TGTGCCAGCTCACGGACCCCCGGGAGCGGTGGTGAAAAACTGTTTTTT
CASSRTPGSGGEKLFF
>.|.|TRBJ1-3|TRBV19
TGTGCCAGTAGTTTATTCGGGTCCGGAAACACCATATATTTT
CASSLFGSGNTIYF
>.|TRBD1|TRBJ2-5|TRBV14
TGTGCCAGCAGCCCAGGGGGAGTAGAGACCCAGTACTTC
CASSPGGVETQYF
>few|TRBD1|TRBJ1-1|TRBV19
TGTGCCAGTAGTAACAGGGGCGCTACGTCCTACACTGAAGCTTTCTTT
CASSNRGATSYTEAFF
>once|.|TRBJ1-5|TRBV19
TGTGCCAGTAAGGACACCGAGCCTTATAGCAATCAGCCCCAGCATTTT
CASKDTEPYSNQPQHF
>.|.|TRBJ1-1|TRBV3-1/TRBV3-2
TGTGCCAGCAGCCAAGTGAGGACACTGAACACTGAAGCTTTCTTT
CASSQVRTLNTEAFF
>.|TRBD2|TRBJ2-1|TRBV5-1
TGCGCCAGCAGCTTGTCTAGCGGAGGGTACAATGAGCAGTTCTTC
CASSLSSGGYNEQFF
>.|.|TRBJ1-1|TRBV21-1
TGTGCCAGCAGCAAAGCGGACAGAAAAGGGCCTGAAGCTTTCTTT
CASSKADRKGPEAFF
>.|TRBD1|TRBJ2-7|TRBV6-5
TGTGCCATACAGGGGAGCTCCTACGAGCAGTACTTC
CAIQGSSYEQYF
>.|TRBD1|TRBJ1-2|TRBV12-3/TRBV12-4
TGTGCCAGCAGGGAACAGGGGGACTATGGCTACACCTTC
CASREQGDYGYTF
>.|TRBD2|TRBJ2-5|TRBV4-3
TGCGCCAGCAGCCAAGGGGTAGCGGGTATTCAAGAGACCCAGTACTTC
CASSQGVAGIQETQYF
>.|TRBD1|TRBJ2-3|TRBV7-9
TGTGCCAGCCCGACAGGGGGATCGGCAGATACGCAGTATTTT
CASPTGGSADTQYF
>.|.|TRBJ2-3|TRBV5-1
TGCGCCAGCAGCGAGTCAGGTGATACGCAGTATTTT
CASSESGDTQYF
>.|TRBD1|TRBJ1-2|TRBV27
TGTGCCAGCAAGACAGGGGGCAATGGCTACACCTTC
CASKTGGNGYTF
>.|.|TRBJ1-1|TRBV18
TGTGCCAGCTCACAACAGGGCCTGAACACTGAAGCTTTCTTT
CASSQQGLNTEAFF
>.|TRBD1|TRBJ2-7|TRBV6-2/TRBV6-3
TGTGCCAGCAGTGTCTCCGGGACAGGGGGCGAGCAGTACTTC
CASSVSGTGGEQYF